The 20 T cell receptor beta chains listed next were all sequenced from one sample in a study of T-cell reconstitution after alpha-beta-depleted transplantation in children listed by TCRdb under 2016. The library was obtained by PCR. This sample was sequenced with an Illumina HiSeq 2500. To normalize quantification of the TCRbeta repertoire, the TCR libraries were built with molecular barcoding that relied on unique molecular identifiers. Through fastp at Q25 and MiXCR, TCRdb rebuilt clones from the public reads, retaining in-frame beta chains. Identical CDR3 protein sequences are pooled into one entry, listed with their most common genes and DNA. Counted in this sample were 500,000 or so distinct CDR3 sequences; around a third of them appeared once. Around 2.3% of the sample belongs to the ten largest clones. The sample was PBMCs from the stem cell graft donor, taken from the stem cell graft. All receptors come from a human donor who donated a stem cell graft to a child with aplastic anemia.

Comment on this clonotype: At one boundary the junction diverges from the germline segment, which might be a read error. The chain carries TRBV7-6 and TRBJ1-1, with no clear D. Germline CDR1 reads SGHVS; CDR2 reads FNYEAQ. The length of the CDR3 is 14 residues. The CDR3 spells CASTLDQMNTEAFF. The DNA for the CDR3 is TGTGCCAGCACCTTAGATCAGATGAACACTGAAGCTTTCTTT.

This clonotype was observed a single time. The genes are TRBV12-3 or TRBV12-4 and TRBJ1-2, with no clear D. CDR3 size: 14 residues. The V end was cut by 2 bases, the J end by 8 bases, with 15 bases between. The CDR3 DNA reads as TGTGCCAGCAGTTTATCTTCGGGTTCGGGAGGCTACACCTTC. It codes for CASSLSSGSGGYTF.

The chain couples TRBV7-9 to TRBJ2-1, with 9 bases fitting TRBD2. Trimming at V came to 0 bases and at J to 8 bases, leaving 5 bases not matched to a gene. This CDR3 is built from 15 residues. Germline-derived CDR1 and CDR2 are SEHNR and FQNEAQ (reference sequence). This CDR3 is CASSLAGLALDEQFF. The CDR3 DNA reads TGTGCCAGCAGCTTAGCGGGACTAGCACTAGATGAGCAGTTCTTC.

V is TRBV27 and J is TRBJ1-1; the D gene is possibly TRBD1 (5 bases). There are 16 residues in the CDR3. V was shortened by 4 bases and J by 4 bases, with 19 bases between the two germline ends. Germline loops: CDR1 MNHEY, CDR2 SMNVEV (reference sequence). The chain's CDR3 is CASSSGRFGVGTEAFF. The CDR3 DNA sequence: TGTGCCAGCAGTTCGGGGCGATTTGGGGTGGGCACTGAAGCTTTCTTT.

V gene TRBV5-4 combines with J gene TRBJ2-7, with TRBD1 matching over 8 bases. The germline V gene encodes CDR1 SGHNT and CDR2 YYREEE (reference sequence). The V segment lost 0 bases and the J segment 4 bases; nucleotides outside the gene matches: 6. The CDR3 contains 15 residues. In nucleotides, the CDR3 is TGTGCCAGCAGCTTGGGTCAGGGGGCCCAATACGAGCAGTACTTC. This codes for CASSLGQGAQYEQYF.

This clonotype came up a few times. The chain recombines TRBV15 with TRBJ2-6; the D is unclear. The CDR3 is 16 amino acids. CDR1 is LNHNV, CDR2 YYDKDF, per germline (reference sequence). The germline V and J ends were trimmed by 0 bases and 0 bases, with 6 bases remaining between them. Written as DNA, the CDR3 is TGTGCCACCAGCAGAGACACGAGCTCTGGGGCCAACGTCCTGACTTTC. Protein: CATSRDTSSGANVLTF.

This clonotype has a handful of counts. The chain employs TRBV5-6 and TRBJ1-4, with unresolved D. Germline values: CDR1 SGHDT, CDR2 YYEEEE. Trimming pared 0 bases from V and 0 bases from J, leaving 9 bases between. This CDR3 is built from 16 residues. Here the CDR3 reads CASSLDPSATNEKLFF. In DNA form, the CDR3 reads TGTGCCAGCAGCTTGGATCCGAGCGCAACTAATGAAAAACTGTTTTTT.

V usage is TRBV29-1 and J usage is TRBJ1-4; D uncertain. CDR3 length equals 15 residues. The germline CDR1 and CDR2 sequences are SQVTM and ANQGSEA. With 4 bases removed from V and 4 bases from J, the gap between germline ends came to 16 bases. The CDR3: CSVAVGRIVNEKLFF. The CDR3 region has the DNA TGCAGCGTTGCGGTTGGCAGGATCGTTAATGAAAAACTGTTTTTT.

Comments on this clonotype: The junction shows a germline mismatch at one end, possibly a read error. J is TRBJ2-7 and V is TRBV28, with D tentatively TRBD1 or TRBD2 (5 bases each). Germline-derived CDR1 and CDR2 are MDHEN and SYDVKM. There are 12 residues in the CDR3. In DNA form, the CDR3 reads TGTGCCAGCAGTCAATCCGGGACGCGGGTCGGCTTC. Translation gives CASSQSGTRVGF.

The CDR3 sequence: CAISDLGPGELFF. The DNA for the CDR3 is TGTGCCATCAGTGATTTAGGGCCCGGGGAGCTGTTTTTT. J is TRBJ2-2 and V is TRBV10-3, with D unclear. The V and J ends lost 3 bases and 6 bases respectively, with 8 bases between them. The CDR3 length is 13 residues. Germline V CDR1 and CDR2: ENHRY, SYGVKD.

This sequence joins TRBV6-1 and TRBJ1-2; 10 bases agree with TRBD1. Germline lookup yields CDR1 MNHNS and CDR2 SASEGT. The V gene end was trimmed by 6 bases and the J gene end by 3 bases; junction bases not matched to a gene: 7. The CDR3 extends over 15 amino acids. In DNA form, the CDR3 reads TGTGCCAGCAGCCGTCCCGGGACAGGGGACTATGGCTACACCTTC. This sequence encodes CASSRPGTGDYGYTF.

This chain links TRBV25-1 with TRBJ2-6; 11 bases map to TRBD1. The trim removed 4 bases at V and 4 bases at J, leaving 6 bases unmatched. The CDR3 covers 17 residues. CDR1 and CDR2 (germline): MGHDK, SYGVNS. The CDR3: CASSGGQGAWGANVLTF. Written as DNA, the CDR3 is TGTGCCAGCAGTGGAGGACAGGGGGCGTGGGGGGCCAACGTCCTGACTTTC.

The rearrangement uses TRBV18 and TRBJ1-2, with unresolved D. The CDR3 is 14 amino acids. Germline values: CDR1 KGHSH, CDR2 LQKENI. V was pared by 1 base and J by 4 bases, with 10 bases between. CDR3 in DNA: TGTGCCAGCTCACCACGCGGGGAGGCCTATGGCTACACCTTC. Protein product: CASSPRGEAYGYTF.

This chain joins TRBV5-6 and TRBJ2-1; 8 nucleotides align to TRBD1. The germline V gene encodes CDR1 SGHDT and CDR2 YYEEEE. The CDR3 has 13 amino acids. Trimming took 2 bases from V and 10 from J; bases not matched to a gene: 5. The CDR3 coding sequence is TGTGCCAGCAGCTTAGACAGGGGAGACGAGCAGTTCTTC. Protein: CASSLDRGDEQFF.

The chain links TRBV20-1 to TRBJ1-5; D ambiguous. Per germline, CDR1 DFQATT and CDR2 SNEGSKA (reference sequence). The ends were cut back, 3 bases at V and 3 bases at J, with 9 bases in the middle. The CDR3 runs 13 residues. The CDR3 loop reads CSASIGVNQPQHF. Here the CDR3 DNA reads TGCAGTGCTAGTATCGGCGTCAATCAGCCCCAGCATTTT.

The chain joins TRBV12-3 or TRBV12-4 to TRBJ1-1; the match to TRBD1 covers 7 bases. The CDR3 is 13 residues long. V was clipped by 8 bases and J by 1 base; unmatched bases: 4. The CDR3 DNA reads as TGTGCCAGCCTCGCAGGGGGGAACACTGAAGCTTTCTTT. Its translation is CASLAGGNTEAFF.

This clonotype was seen a few times. The chain uses TRBV12-3 or TRBV12-4 and TRBJ2-1; 8 bases fit TRBD2. V was pared by 5 bases and J by 0 bases, with 9 bases of the junction left unmatched. The CDR3 is 17 residues long. CDR3 residues: CASSAPEGTSSYNEQFF. The CDR3 DNA reads TGTGCCAGCAGTGCCCCCGAAGGGACTAGCTCCTACAATGAGCAGTTCTTC.

This clonotype occurred many times. This chain joins TRBV6-4 and TRBJ1-1; D is possibly TRBD1 (6 bases). Germline CDR1 MRHNA, CDR2 SNTAGT. The CDR3 is made up of 14 amino acids. V shed 4 bases and J shed 4 bases, with 13 bases lying between them. This CDR3 reads CASSARGGGTEAFF. The CDR3 DNA is TGTGCCAGCAGTGCCCGGGGAGGGGGCACTGAAGCTTTCTTT.

This clonotype has only a few counts. The chain is built from TRBV14 and TRBJ1-1; D uncertain. The CDR3 has 12 residues. CDR1 is SGHDN, CDR2 FVKESK, per germline. Trimming took off 4 bases at V and 6 bases at J, with 9 bases between the two ends. The CDR3, as DNA: TGTGCCAGCAGCCCCCTGACACCTGAAGCTTTCTTT. Residues: CASSPLTPEAFF.

CDR3 sequence reads: CSARRPSVRTDTQYF. The CDR3 DNA reads TGCAGTGCTAGGAGGCCTAGCGTTCGCACAGATACGCAGTATTTT. The rearrangement joins TRBV20-1 to TRBJ2-3; tentatively, D is TRBD2 (6 bases). Germline V gives CDR1 DFQATT, CDR2 SNEGSKA (reference sequence). The CDR3 has 15 amino acids. The V end was cut by 3 bases, the J end by 1 base, with 14 bases between.